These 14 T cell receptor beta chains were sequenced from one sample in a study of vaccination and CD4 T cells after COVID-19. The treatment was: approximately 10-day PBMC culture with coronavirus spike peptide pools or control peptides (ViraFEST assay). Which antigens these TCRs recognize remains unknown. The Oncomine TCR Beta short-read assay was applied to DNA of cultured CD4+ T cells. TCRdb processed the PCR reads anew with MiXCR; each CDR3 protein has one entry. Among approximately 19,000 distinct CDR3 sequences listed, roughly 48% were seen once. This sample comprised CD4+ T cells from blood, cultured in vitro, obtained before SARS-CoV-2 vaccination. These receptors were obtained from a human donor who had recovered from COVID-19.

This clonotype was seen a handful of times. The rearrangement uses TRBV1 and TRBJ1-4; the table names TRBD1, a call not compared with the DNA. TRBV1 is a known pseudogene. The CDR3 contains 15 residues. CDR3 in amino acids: CTSSQIDRGNEKLFF. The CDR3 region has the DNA TGCACCAGCAGCCAAATCGACAGGGGGAATGAAAAACTGTTTTTT.

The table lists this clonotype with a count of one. The CDR3 DNA reads as TGCAGTGCTAGAGCCTCCCCAGCGGCATACTCCGAGCAGTACTTC. Translated: CSARASPAAYSEQYF. This chain connects TRBV20-1 to TRBJ2-7; D is possibly TRBD2 (5 bases). Between the trimmed V and J ends, which lost 1 base and 6 bases, there was a span of 19 bases. The CDR3 spans 15 residues. From germline, CDR1 is DFQATT and CDR2 SNEGSKA (reference sequence).

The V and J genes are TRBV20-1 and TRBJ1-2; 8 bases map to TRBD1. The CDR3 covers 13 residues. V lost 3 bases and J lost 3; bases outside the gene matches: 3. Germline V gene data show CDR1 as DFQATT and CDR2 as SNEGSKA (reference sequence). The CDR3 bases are TGCAGTGCTAGCCCGACAGGGGACTATGGCTACACCTTC. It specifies CSASPTGDYGYTF.

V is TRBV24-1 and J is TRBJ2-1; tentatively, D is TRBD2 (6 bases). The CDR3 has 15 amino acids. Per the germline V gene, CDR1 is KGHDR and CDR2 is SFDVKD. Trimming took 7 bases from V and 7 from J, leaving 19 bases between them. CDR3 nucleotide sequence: TGTGCCACCAGCCCCCGGGAGTTACTTAGGAATGAGCAGTTCTTC. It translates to CATSPRELLRNEQFF.

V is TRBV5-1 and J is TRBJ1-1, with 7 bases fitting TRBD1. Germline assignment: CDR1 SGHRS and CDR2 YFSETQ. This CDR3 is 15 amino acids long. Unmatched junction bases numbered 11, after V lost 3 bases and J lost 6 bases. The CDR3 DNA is TGCGCCAGCAGCTCCCGGCAGGGAGGGGGCGCTGAAGCTTTCTTT. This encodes CASSSRQGGGAEAFF.

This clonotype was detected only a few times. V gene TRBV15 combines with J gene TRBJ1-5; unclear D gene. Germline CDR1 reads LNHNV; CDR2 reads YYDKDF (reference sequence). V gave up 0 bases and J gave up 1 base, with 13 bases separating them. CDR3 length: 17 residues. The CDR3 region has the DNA TGTGCCACCAGCAGAGATCATTCATTTGGGAGCAATCAGCCCCAGCATTTT. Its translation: CATSRDHSFGSNQPQHF.

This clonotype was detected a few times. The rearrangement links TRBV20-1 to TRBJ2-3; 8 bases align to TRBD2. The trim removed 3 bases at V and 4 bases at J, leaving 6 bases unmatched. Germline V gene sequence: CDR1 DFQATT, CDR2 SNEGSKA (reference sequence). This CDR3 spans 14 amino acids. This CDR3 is CSASLSGVADTQYF. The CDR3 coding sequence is TGCAGTGCTAGTCTTAGCGGGGTGGCAGATACGCAGTATTTT.

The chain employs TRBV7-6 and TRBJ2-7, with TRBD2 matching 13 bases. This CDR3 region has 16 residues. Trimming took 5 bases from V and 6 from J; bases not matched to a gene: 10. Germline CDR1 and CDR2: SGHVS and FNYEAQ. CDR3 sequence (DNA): TGTGCCAGCAGCACCGGGACTAGCGGGACGCCGAGCGAGCAGTACTTC. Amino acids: CASSTGTSGTPSEQYF.

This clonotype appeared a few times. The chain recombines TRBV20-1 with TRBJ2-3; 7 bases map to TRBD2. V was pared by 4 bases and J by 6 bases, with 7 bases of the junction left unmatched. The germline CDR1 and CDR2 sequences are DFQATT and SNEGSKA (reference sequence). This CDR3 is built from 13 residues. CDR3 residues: CSATKILADTQYF. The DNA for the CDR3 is TGCAGTGCTACTAAAATACTAGCGGATACGCAGTATTTT.

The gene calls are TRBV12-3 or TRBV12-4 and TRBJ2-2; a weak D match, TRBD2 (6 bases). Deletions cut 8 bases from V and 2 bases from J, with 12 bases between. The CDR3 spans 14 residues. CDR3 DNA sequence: TGTGCCAGCGTTCCCGGGACTAACACCGGGGAGCTGTTTTTT. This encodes CASVPGTNTGELFF.

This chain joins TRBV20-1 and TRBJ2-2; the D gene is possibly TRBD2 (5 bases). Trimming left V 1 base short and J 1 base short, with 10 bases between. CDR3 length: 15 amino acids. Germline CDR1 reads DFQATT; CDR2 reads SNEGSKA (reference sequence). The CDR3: CSARVEGLNTGELFF. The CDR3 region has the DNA TGCAGTGCTAGAGTTGAAGGACTGAACACCGGGGAGCTGTTTTTT.

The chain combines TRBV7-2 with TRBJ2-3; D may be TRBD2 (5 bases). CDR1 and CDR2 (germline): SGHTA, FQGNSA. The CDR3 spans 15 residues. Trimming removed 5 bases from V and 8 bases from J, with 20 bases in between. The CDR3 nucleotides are TGTGCCAGCAGCCCGGCGGGCTCTACCTGGCGTACGCAGTATTTT. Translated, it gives CASSPAGSTWRTQYF.

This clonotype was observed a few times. The DNA for the CDR3 is TGTGCCAGTAAAGACCGCCCGGACGGTGGACTCTTTCCTAGATCACCCCTCCACTTT. Amino acid sequence: CASKDRPDGGLFPRSPLHF. The chain uses TRBV19 and TRBJ1-6; D is uncertain. Per the germline V gene, CDR1 is LNHDA and CDR2 is SQIVND (reference sequence). The CDR3 loop spans 19 amino acids. V dropped 7 bases and J dropped 10 bases, with 32 bases sitting between them.

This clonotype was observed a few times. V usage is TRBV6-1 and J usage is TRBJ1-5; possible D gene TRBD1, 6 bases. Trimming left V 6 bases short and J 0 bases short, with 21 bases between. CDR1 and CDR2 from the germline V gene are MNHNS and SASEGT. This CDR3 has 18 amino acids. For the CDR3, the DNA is TGTGCCAGCAGCAAAAGGGCGACAGGAGGGCTTAGCAATCAGCCCCAGCATTTT. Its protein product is CASSKRATGGLSNQPQHF.